This T cell receptor beta chain was identified during a study of regulatory T cells in long-lasting Graves disease. Whole-study findings and limits: New patients shared 950 to 1,000 public clonotypes, fewer than the 2,500 to 3,500 shared by persistent patients. Newly diagnosed disease favored TRBV20-1 and TRBJ2-1 over persistent disease.

Noted time point: newly diagnosed GD, antithyroid drugs for less than 3 months. The TCR library was prepared using RNA isolated from PBMCs. Investigators report Graves' disease was diagnosed under American Thyroid Association guidelines. Construction of TCR beta libraries relied on iRepertoire HTBI primers and on Arm-PCR targeting CDR3 regions. Each CDR3 protein gets one entry after TCRdb re-called the multiplex PCR reads with MiXCR. The sample gives hundreds of thousands of distinct CDR3 sequences, 16% of which show up once; 12% is in the top ten. There are 15 residues in the CDR3. V shed 5 bases and J shed 4 bases, with 15 bases lying between them. The germline gives CDR1 SGHTA, CDR2 FQGNSA. This clonotype was recorded at least ten times. Its antigen remains unknown. This same sample was also taken into another study, of T cells in Graves' hyperthyroidism and ophthalmopathy. This second study notes: HTBI primers were employed in a first-round RT-PCR of the TCR CDR3.

The chain recombines TRBV7-2 with TRBJ2-1; maybe TRBD2 (5 bases). Specimen: peripheral blood mononuclear cells (PBMCs), collected at new diagnosis, from a patient treated with antithyroid drugs. The source of this sequence is a man aged 18 to 30 with Graves disease. CDR3 sequence reads: CASSVSSPSYNEQFF. In DNA, the CDR3 is TGTGCCAGCAGCGTGTCTAGCCCGTCGTACAATGAGCAGTTCTTC.